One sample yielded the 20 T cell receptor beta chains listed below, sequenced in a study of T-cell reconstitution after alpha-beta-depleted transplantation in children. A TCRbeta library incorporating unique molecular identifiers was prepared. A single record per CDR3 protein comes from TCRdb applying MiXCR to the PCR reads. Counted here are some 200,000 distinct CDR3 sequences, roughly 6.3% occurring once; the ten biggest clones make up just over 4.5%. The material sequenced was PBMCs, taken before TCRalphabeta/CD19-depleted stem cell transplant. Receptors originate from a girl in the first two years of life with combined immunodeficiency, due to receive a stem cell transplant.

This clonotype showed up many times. This CDR3 is CASRGWGALPDTQYF. CDR3 coding DNA: TGTGCCAGCAGGGGATGGGGGGCCCTCCCAGATACGCAGTATTTT. V gene TRBV7-9 combines with J gene TRBJ2-3, with D perhaps given as TRBD1 or TRBD2 (6 bases each). V was trimmed by 6 bases and J by 4 bases, leaving 17 bases between them. The CDR3 totals 15 residues. Germline V gene sequence: CDR1 SEHNR, CDR2 FQNEAQ (reference sequence).

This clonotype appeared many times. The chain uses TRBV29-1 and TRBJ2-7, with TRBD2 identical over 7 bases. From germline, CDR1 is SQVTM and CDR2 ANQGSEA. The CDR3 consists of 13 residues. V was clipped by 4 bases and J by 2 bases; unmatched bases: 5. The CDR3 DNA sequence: TGCAGCGTTGGCCCCGGGACTACCTACGAGCAGTACTTC. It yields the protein CSVGPGTTYEQYF.

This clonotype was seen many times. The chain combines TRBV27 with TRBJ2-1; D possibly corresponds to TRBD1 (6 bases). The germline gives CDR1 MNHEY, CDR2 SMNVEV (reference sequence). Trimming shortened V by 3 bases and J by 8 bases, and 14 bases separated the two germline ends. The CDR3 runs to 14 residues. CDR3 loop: CASSFMVRGDEQFF. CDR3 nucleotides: TGTGCCAGCAGTTTTATGGTCAGGGGCGATGAGCAGTTCTTC.

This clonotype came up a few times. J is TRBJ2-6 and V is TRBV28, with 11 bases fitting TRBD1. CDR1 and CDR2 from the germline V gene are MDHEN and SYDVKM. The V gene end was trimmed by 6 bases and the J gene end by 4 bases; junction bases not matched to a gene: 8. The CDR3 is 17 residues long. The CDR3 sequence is CASRTGQGAGGANVLTF. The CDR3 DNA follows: TGTGCCAGCAGGACCGGACAGGGGGCGGGGGGGGCCAACGTCCTGACTTTC.

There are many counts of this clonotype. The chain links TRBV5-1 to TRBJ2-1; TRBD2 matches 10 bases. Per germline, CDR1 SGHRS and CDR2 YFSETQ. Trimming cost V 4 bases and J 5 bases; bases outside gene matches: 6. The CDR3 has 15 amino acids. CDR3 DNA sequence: TGCGCCAGCAGCCCCCCAAGCGGGAGGGACAATGAGCAGTTCTTC. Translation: CASSPPSGRDNEQFF.

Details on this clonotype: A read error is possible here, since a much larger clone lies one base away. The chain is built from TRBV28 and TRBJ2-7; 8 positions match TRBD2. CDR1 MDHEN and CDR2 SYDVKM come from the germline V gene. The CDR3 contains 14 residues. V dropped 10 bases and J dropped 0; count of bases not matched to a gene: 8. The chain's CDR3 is CAIRYGRDSYEQYF. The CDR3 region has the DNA TGTGCCATCAGATACGGGAGGGACTCCTACGAGCAGTACTTC.

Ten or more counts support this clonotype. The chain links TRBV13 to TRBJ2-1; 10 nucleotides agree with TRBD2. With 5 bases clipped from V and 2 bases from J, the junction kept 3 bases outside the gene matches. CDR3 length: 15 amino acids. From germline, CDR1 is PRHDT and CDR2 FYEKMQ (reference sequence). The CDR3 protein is CASSVSGGPYNEQFF. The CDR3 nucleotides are TGTGCCAGCAGCGTTAGCGGGGGGCCCTACAATGAGCAGTTCTTC. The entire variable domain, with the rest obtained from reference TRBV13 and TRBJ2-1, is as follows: AAGVIQSPRHLIKEKRETATLKCYPIPRHDTVYWYQQGPGQDPQFLISFYEKMQSDKGSIPDRFSAQQFSDYHSELNMSSLELGDSALYFCASSVSGGPYNEQFFGPGTRLTVL.

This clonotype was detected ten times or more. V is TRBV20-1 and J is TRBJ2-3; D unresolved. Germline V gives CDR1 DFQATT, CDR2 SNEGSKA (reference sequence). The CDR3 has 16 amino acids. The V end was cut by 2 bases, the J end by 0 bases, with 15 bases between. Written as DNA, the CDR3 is TGCAGTGCTAGAAGACTGGCCCCATATAGCACAGATACGCAGTATTTT. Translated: CSARRLAPYSTDTQYF.

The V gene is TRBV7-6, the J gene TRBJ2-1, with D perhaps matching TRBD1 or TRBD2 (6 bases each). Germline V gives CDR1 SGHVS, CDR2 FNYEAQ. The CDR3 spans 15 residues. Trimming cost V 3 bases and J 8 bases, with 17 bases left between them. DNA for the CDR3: TGTGCCAGCAGCTTGCTGGGGGGCGGGCGATATGAGCAGTTCTTC. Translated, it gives CASSLLGGGRYEQFF.

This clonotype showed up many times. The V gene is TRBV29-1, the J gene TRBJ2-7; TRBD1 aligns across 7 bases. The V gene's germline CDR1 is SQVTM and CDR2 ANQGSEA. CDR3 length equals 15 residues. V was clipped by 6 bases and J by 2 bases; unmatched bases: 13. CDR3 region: CSVDAPTGSAYEQYF. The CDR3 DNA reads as TGCAGCGTGGACGCTCCGACAGGGTCTGCCTACGAGCAGTACTTC.

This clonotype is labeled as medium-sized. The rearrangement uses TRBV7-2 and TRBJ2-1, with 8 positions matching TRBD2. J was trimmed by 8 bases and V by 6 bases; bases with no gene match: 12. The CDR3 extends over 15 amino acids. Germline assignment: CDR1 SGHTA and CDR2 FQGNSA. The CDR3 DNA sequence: TGTGCCAGCAGGCAACGAAGGCGGGGGGAGGATGAGCAGTTCTTC. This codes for CASRQRRRGEDEQFF.

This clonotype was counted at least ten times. The CDR3 reads CSARDLAGDIDTQYF. CDR3 DNA sequence: TGCAGTGCTAGAGATCTAGCGGGAGACATAGATACGCAGTATTTT. The gene calls are TRBV20-1 and TRBJ2-3; 10 bases are a match to TRBD2. The CDR3 spans 15 residues. V gave up 0 bases and J gave up 5 bases; unmatched junction bases: 5. CDR1 and CDR2 (germline): DFQATT, SNEGSKA (reference sequence).

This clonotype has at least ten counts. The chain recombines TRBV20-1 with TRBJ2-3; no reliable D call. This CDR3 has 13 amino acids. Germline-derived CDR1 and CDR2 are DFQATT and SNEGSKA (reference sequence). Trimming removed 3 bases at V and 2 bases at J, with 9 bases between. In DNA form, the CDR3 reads TGCAGTGCTAGGGTCCCCCACACAGATACGCAGTATTTT. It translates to CSARVPHTDTQYF.

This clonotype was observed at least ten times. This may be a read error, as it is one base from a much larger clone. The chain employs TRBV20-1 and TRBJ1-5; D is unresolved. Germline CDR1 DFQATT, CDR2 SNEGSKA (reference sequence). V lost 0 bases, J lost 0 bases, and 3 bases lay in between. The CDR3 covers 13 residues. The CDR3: CSARDFSNQPQHF. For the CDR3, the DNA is TGCAGTGCTAGAGATTTTAGCAATCAGCCCCAGCATTTT.

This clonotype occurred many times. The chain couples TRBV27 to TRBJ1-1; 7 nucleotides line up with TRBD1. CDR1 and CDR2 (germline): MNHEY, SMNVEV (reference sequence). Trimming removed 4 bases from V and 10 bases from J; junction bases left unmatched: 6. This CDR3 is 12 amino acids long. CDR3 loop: CASSSRGNVAFF. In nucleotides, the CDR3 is TGTGCCAGCAGTTCCAGGGGGAATGTAGCTTTCTTT.

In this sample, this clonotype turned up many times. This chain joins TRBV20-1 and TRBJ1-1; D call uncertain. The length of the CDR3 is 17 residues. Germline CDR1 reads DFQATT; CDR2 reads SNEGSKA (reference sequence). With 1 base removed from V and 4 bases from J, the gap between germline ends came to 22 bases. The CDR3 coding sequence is TGCAGTGCTAGAGCCCCCCCTACGGGCCGAACCCTCACTGAAGCTTTCTTT. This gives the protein CSARAPPTGRTLTEAFF.

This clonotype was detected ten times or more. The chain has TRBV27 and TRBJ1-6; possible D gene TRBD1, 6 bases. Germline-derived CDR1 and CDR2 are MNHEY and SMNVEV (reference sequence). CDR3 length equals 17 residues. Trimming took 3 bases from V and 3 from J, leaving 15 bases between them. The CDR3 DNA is TGTGCCAGCAGTTTCGTTCCGATAGGGGGCTATAATTCACCCCTCCACTTT. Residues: CASSFVPIGGYNSPLHF.

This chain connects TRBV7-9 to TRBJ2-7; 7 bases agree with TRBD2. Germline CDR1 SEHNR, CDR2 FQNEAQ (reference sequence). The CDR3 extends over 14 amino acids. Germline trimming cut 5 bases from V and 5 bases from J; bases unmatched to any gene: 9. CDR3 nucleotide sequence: TGTGCCAGCAGCCCCCGCATGGGGGGGGACGAGCAGTACTTC. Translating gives CASSPRMGGDEQYF.

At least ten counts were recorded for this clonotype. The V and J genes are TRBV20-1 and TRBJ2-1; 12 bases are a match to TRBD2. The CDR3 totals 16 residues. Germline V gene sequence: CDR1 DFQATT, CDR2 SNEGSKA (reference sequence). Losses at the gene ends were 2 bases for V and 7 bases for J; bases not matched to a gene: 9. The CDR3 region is CSARILAGGHRNEQFF. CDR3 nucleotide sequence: TGCAGTGCTAGAATCCTAGCGGGAGGGCACAGGAATGAGCAGTTCTTC.

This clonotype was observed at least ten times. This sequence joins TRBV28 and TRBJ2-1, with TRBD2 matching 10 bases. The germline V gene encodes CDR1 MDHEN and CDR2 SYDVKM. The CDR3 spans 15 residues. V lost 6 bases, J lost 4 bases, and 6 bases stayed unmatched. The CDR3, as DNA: TGTGCCAGCAGAGTACTAGCGGGATTTTACAATGAGCAGTTCTTC. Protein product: CASRVLAGFYNEQFF.